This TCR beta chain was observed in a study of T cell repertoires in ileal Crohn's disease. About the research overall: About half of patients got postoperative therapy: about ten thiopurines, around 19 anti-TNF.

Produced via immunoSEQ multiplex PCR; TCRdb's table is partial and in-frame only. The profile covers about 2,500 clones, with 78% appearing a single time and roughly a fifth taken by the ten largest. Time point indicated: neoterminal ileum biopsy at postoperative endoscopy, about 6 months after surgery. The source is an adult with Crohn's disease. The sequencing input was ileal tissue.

CDR3 nucleotides: TGTGCCAGCAGCGGTTCGGGACAGGGGGCTGCTCAGCCCCAGCATTTT. Residues: CASSGSGQGAAQPQHF. The V gene is TRBV6-6, the J gene TRBJ1-5; 12 nucleotides align to TRBD1. The J segment lost 6 bases and the V segment lost 6 bases, leaving 9 bases of the junction unmatched. This CDR3 region has 16 residues. Germline CDR1 reads MNHNY; CDR2 reads SVGAGI (reference sequence).